A single sample gave rise to the 19 T cell receptor beta chains below, sequenced in a study of blood T cell repertoires in COVID-19. Clones were read by immunoSEQ multiplex PCR, and TCRdb kept only the in-frame ones, dropping some. The profile shows about 260,000 clones, about nine tenths of them singletons. The sample was PBMCs or T cells enriched from blood (not recorded which). All receptors derive from a man in his fifties who had been exposed to COVID-19.

V and J are TRBV3-1 (or the pseudogene TRBV3-2) and TRBJ2-1; TRBD2 aligns across 10 bases. The V and J ends lost 3 bases and 3 bases, in that order; junction bases with no gene match: 2. The CDR3 totals 15 residues. Germline values: CDR1 LGHDT, CDR2 YNNKEL (reference sequence). In nucleotides, the CDR3 is TGTGCCAGCAGCCAGGTAGCGGGGGGCTACAATGAGCAGTTCTTC. Its translation: CASSQVAGGYNEQFF.

The chain couples TRBV11-3 to TRBJ2-7; D possibly corresponds to TRBD1 (6 bases). Germline assignment: CDR1 SGHNT and CDR2 YENEEA. V gave up 3 bases and J gave up 6 bases, with 18 bases separating them. The CDR3 is 15 amino acids. The CDR3 spells CASSLNRVGGAEQYV. The CDR3 nucleotides read TGTGCCAGCAGCTTGAACAGGGTTGGGGGTGCCGAGCAGTACGTC.

The V and J genes are TRBV11-2 and TRBJ1-4; a weak D match, TRBD1 (5 bases). Trimming left V 1 base short and J 7 bases short, with 16 bases between. This CDR3 is built from 16 residues. CDR1 is SGHAT and CDR2 is FQNNGV in the germline V gene. The CDR3 nucleotides are TGTGCCAGCAGCTTAGGTAGGGCGGTGCAGGGTGAAAAACTGTTTTTT. Translation gives CASSLGRAVQGEKLFF.

This chain uses TRBV30 with TRBJ2-3; D is possibly TRBD1 (6 bases). The CDR3 loop spans 14 amino acids. Trimming took 7 bases from V and 2 from J, leaving 16 bases between them. CDR1 is GTSNPN and CDR2 is SVGIG in the germline V gene (reference sequence). The CDR3 coding sequence is TGTGCCTCCCGGACAGCAATTAACACAGATACGCAGTATTTT. Protein: CASRTAINTDTQYF.

The rearrangement links TRBV5-1 to TRBJ2-1; 9 bases are a match to TRBD1. This CDR3 has 15 residues. The J segment lost 1 base and the V segment lost 8 bases, leaving 7 bases of the junction unmatched. Germline values: CDR1 SGHRS, CDR2 YFSETQ. The CDR3 protein is CASEPGQGSYNEQFF. The CDR3 bases are TGCGCCAGTGAGCCGGGACAGGGATCCTACAATGAGCAGTTCTTC.

The J gene is TRBJ1-1, the V gene TRBV18; D not resolved. Per the germline V gene, CDR1 is KGHSH and CDR2 is LQKENI. The CDR3 is made up of 14 amino acids. The V gene lost 1 base and the J gene lost 0 bases, with 6 bases spanning the gap. As DNA, the CDR3 is TGTGCCAGCTCACCACGGCAGATGAACACTGAAGCTTTCTTT. Its protein product is CASSPRQMNTEAFF.

The rearrangement uses TRBV9 and TRBJ2-1; 14 bases line up with TRBD2. Germline V gene sequence: CDR1 SGDLS, CDR2 YYNGEE. J gave up 8 bases and V 0 bases, and 13 bases lay outside the gene matches. The CDR3 runs to 19 residues. CDR3 sequence: CASSVGALPGLAGVYEQFF. The CDR3, as DNA: TGTGCCAGCAGCGTAGGCGCTCTACCGGGACTAGCGGGAGTATATGAGCAGTTCTTC.

The rearrangement links TRBV9 to TRBJ2-6, with TRBD1 matching over 7 bases. The germline V gene encodes CDR1 SGDLS and CDR2 YYNGEE. J gave up 2 bases and V 4 bases, and 9 bases lay outside the gene matches. CDR3 length: 17 residues. Here the CDR3 reads CASSLRQGLAGANVLTF. In DNA, the CDR3 is TGTGCCAGCAGCTTACGACAGGGTCTAGCTGGGGCCAACGTCCTGACTTTC.

This chain connects TRBV12-5 to TRBJ1-6; 11 bases are a match to TRBD1. The V and J ends lost 4 bases and 2 bases, in that order; junction bases with no gene match: 1. The length of the CDR3 is 16 residues. Germline CDR1 reads LGHNT; CDR2 reads FRNRAP. CDR3 residues: CASGWTGGAYNSPLHF. The CDR3 nucleotides read TGTGCTAGTGGTTGGACAGGGGGCGCCTATAATTCACCCCTCCACTTT.

The rearrangement joins TRBV15 to TRBJ2-5; D is possibly TRBD2 (5 bases). Trimming left V 5 bases short and J 2 bases short, with 9 bases between. Germline CDR1 reads LNHNV; CDR2 reads YYDKDF (reference sequence). This CDR3 spans 13 amino acids. The CDR3 reads CATSRDQQETQYF. The DNA for the CDR3 is TGTGCCACCAGCCGGGATCAACAAGAGACCCAGTACTTC.

This chain joins TRBV24-1 and TRBJ2-1; the match to TRBD1 covers 8 bases. The germline V gene encodes CDR1 KGHDR and CDR2 SFDVKD. Losses at the gene ends were 4 bases for V and 5 bases for J; bases not matched to a gene: 6. The CDR3 extends over 15 amino acids. CDR3 in amino acids: CATSEGQGAHNEQFF. CDR3 bases: TGTGCCACCAGTGAAGGACAGGGAGCCCACAATGAGCAGTTCTTC.

The V gene is TRBV2, the J gene TRBJ1-2; possibly TRBD1 for D (5 bases). With 9 bases removed from V and 3 bases from J, the gap between germline ends came to 23 bases. Per germline, CDR1 SNHLY and CDR2 FYNNEI. The CDR3 extends over 16 amino acids. Here the CDR3 reads CASPRGGLRGDYGYTF. The DNA of the CDR3 is TGTGCCAGTCCAAGGGGCGGTCTACGAGGAGACTATGGCTACACCTTC.

The rearrangement links TRBV7-8 to TRBJ1-1; no clear D gene. In germline, CDR1 is SGHVS, CDR2 FQNEAQ. The CDR3 is 14 residues long. V dropped 1 base and J dropped 1 base, with 7 bases sitting between them. CDR3 protein: CASSLESRNTEAFF. CDR3 in DNA: TGTGCCAGCAGCTTAGAGTCTAGGAACACTGAAGCTTTCTTT.

This rearrangement joins TRBV20-1 to TRBJ2-1; D call uncertain. Trimming cost V 3 bases and J 3 bases, with 12 bases left between them. Germline CDR1 reads DFQATT; CDR2 reads SNEGSKA (reference sequence). The CDR3 length is 14 residues. The CDR3 coding sequence is TGCAGTGCTAGTGGCCCGTACAACTACAATGAGCAGTTCTTC. Translating gives CSASGPYNYNEQFF.

This clone has more than one count but fewer than ten. This sequence joins TRBV6-5 and TRBJ1-2; no definite D call. V was shortened by 6 bases and J by 8 bases, with 13 bases between the two germline ends. The germline V gene has CDR1 MNHEY and CDR2 SVGAGI. The CDR3 is 12 amino acids. The CDR3 loop is CASRLEPGGYTF. CDR3 DNA sequence: TGTGCCAGCAGACTAGAACCGGGAGGCTACACCTTC.

The chain employs TRBV30 and TRBJ2-2; 7 bases are a match to TRBD2. V shed 2 bases, J shed 5 bases, and the junction held 5 bases outside the gene matches. The germline V gene encodes CDR1 GTSNPN and CDR2 SVGIG (reference sequence). The CDR3 totals 14 residues. CDR3 nucleotides: TGTGCCTGGAGTAGGATCGGGAGGACCGGGGAGCTGTTTTTT. This sequence encodes CAWSRIGRTGELFF. Full variable domain (missing parts from reference TRBV30 and TRBJ2-2): SQTIHQWPATLVQPVGSPLSLECTVEGTSNPNLYWYRQAAGRGLQLLFYSVGIGQISSEVPQNLSASRPQDRQFILSSKKLLLSDSGFYLCAWSRIGRTGELFFGEGSRLTVL.

A single count supports this clone. This sequence joins TRBV29-1 and TRBJ1-5; 9 nucleotides match TRBD1. Per the germline V gene, CDR1 is SQVTM and CDR2 is ANQGSEA. V shed 4 bases, J shed 6 bases, and the junction held 4 bases outside the gene matches. CDR3 length: 13 amino acids. CDR3 residues: CSVAQGARQPQHF. CDR3 nucleotide sequence: TGCAGCGTTGCACAGGGGGCCCGTCAGCCCCAGCATTTT. Looking up the rest from reference TRBV29-1 and TRBJ1-5 gives the full variable domain: SAVISQKPSRDICQRGTSLTIQCQVDSQVTMMFWYRQQPGQSLTLIATANQGSEATYESGFVIDKFPISRPNLTFSTLTVSNMSPEDSSIYLCSVAQGARQPQHFGDGTRLSIL.

The rearrangement links TRBV5-1 to TRBJ2-3, with 8 bases that match TRBD1. The CDR3 extends over 16 amino acids. The germline gives CDR1 SGHRS, CDR2 YFSETQ. V was clipped by 0 bases and J by 5 bases; unmatched bases: 8. The CDR3 region is CASSLVQGGGIDTQYF. CDR3 in DNA: TGCGCCAGCAGCTTGGTACAGGGGGGTGGAATAGATACGCAGTATTTT.

The rearrangement uses TRBV9 and TRBJ2-1, with D tentatively TRBD1 (6 bases). The length of the CDR3 is 17 residues. Germline values: CDR1 SGDLS, CDR2 YYNGEE. The V gene lost 3 bases and the J gene lost 2 bases, with 18 bases spanning the gap. The CDR3 loop reads CASSAWTAPNTYNEQFF. CDR3 nucleotides: TGTGCCAGCAGCGCGTGGACAGCCCCCAATACCTACAATGAGCAGTTCTTC.